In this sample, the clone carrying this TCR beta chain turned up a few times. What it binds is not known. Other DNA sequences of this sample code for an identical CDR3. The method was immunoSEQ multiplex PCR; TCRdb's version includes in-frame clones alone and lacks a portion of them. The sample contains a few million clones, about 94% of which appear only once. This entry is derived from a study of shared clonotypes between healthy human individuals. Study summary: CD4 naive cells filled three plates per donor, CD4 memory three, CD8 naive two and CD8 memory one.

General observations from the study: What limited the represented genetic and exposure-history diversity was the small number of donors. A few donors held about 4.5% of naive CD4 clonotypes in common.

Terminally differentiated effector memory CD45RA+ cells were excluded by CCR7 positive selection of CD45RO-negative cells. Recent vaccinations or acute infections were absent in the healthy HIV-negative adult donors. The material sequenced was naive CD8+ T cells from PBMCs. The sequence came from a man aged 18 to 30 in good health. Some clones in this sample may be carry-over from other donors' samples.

CDR3: CAWSVGGNTEAFF. CDR3 bases: TGTGCCTGGAGTGTAGGAGGGAACACTGAAGCTTTCTTT. The V call is TRBV30, the J call TRBJ1-1, with no clear D. Germline V lookup: CDR1 GTSNPN, CDR2 SVGIG (reference sequence). The CDR3 covers 13 residues. Between the trimmed V and J ends, which lost 0 bases and 1 base, there was a span of 6 bases.